A single sample is the source of the 22 T cell receptor beta chains below, sequenced in a study of T cell changes during pregnancy in multiple sclerosis. Method: immunoSEQ multiplex PCR; TCRdb's copy keeps in-frame clones and lacks some. Found here are 75,000 to 95,000 clones, roughly 94% of them singletons; the top ten hold 0.11% to 0.15%. Sequenced here: CD4+ T cells from peripheral blood mononuclear cells, sampled after pregnancy. These TCRs come from a female donor with multiple sclerosis, enrolled in a pregnancy study.

CDR3 sequence: CASARDTRNYGYTF. In nucleotides, the CDR3 is TGTGCCAGCGCCCGGGACACTCGTAACTATGGCTACACCTTC. The V call is TRBV27, the J call TRBJ1-2; D is perhaps TRBD1 (6 bases). The V end was cut by 8 bases, the J end by 1 base, with 14 bases between. CDR3 size: 14 residues. Germline-derived CDR1 and CDR2 are MNHEY and SMNVEV (reference sequence).

This clone showed up just a few times. This chain connects TRBV13 to TRBJ1-1; 11 nucleotides line up with TRBD1. V was pared by 5 bases and J by 6 bases, with 14 bases of the junction left unmatched. The CDR3 runs 17 residues. Germline-derived CDR1 and CDR2 are PRHDT and FYEKMQ (reference sequence). CDR3 DNA: TGTGCCAGCAGCACCCGGGACAGGGGGTTAGTAGAGTCTGAAGCTTTCTTT. It specifies CASSTRDRGLVESEAFF.

The V gene is TRBV6-5, the J gene TRBJ1-5; no definite D call. The CDR3 is made up of 13 amino acids. V was trimmed by 0 bases and J by 4 bases, leaving 4 bases between them. Germline CDR1 MNHEY, CDR2 SVGAGI. The CDR3 region has the DNA TGTGCCAGCAGTTACTCCCAGAATCAGCCCCAGCATTTT. Translated: CASSYSQNQPQHF.

The rearrangement links TRBV7-9 to TRBJ2-2; maybe TRBD1 (5 bases). The length of the CDR3 is 17 residues. Trimming took 5 bases from V and 5 from J, leaving 21 bases between them. CDR1 SEHNR and CDR2 FQNEAQ come from the germline V gene (reference sequence). The CDR3 loop is CASSVRTGKVETGELFF. Written as DNA, the CDR3 is TGTGCCAGCAGCGTACGAACAGGAAAGGTAGAGACCGGGGAGCTGTTTTTT.

The genes are TRBV7-9 and TRBJ2-1; TRBD2 aligns across 13 bases. Germline CDR1 and CDR2: SEHNR and FQNEAQ (reference sequence). The CDR3 totals 17 residues. V lost 5 bases, J lost 3 bases, and 7 bases stayed unmatched. CDR3 sequence: CASSPGGLAGVYNEQFF. Written as DNA, the CDR3 is TGTGCCAGCAGCCCAGGAGGACTAGCGGGAGTCTACAATGAGCAGTTCTTC.

This sequence joins TRBV10-3 and TRBJ2-7, with D perhaps matching TRBD2 (6 bases). Trimming cost V 6 bases and J 3 bases, with 21 bases left between them. Germline CDR1 ENHRY, CDR2 SYGVKD. CDR3 length: 16 amino acids. The CDR3 sequence is CAISRGVGEVIYEQYF. CDR3 DNA: TGTGCCATCAGCCGTGGGGTGGGGGAGGTTATCTACGAGCAGTACTTC.

This chain uses TRBV18 with TRBJ2-5, with D unclear. The CDR3 spans 14 residues. Trimming left V 3 bases short and J 4 bases short, with 12 bases between. From germline, CDR1 is KGHSH and CDR2 LQKENI. The DNA of the CDR3 is TGTGCCAGCTCACCCGCGAACTCCGTAGAGACCCAGTACTTC. Protein product: CASSPANSVETQYF.

The chain couples TRBV7-2 to TRBJ2-7; D is undetermined. The CDR3 runs to 14 residues. The V gene's germline CDR1 is SGHTA and CDR2 FQGNSA. The V gene lost 3 bases and the J gene lost 5 bases, with 14 bases spanning the gap. The CDR3 DNA sequence: TGTGCCAGCAGCTTTGGCCACCCAGAGGACGAGCAGTACTTC. This codes for CASSFGHPEDEQYF.

The chain uses TRBV11-2 and TRBJ2-1, with D tentatively TRBD2 (7 bases). Germline values: CDR1 SGHAT, CDR2 FQNNGV. There are 13 residues in the CDR3. The germline V and J ends were trimmed by 8 bases and 4 bases, with 12 bases remaining between them. The CDR3 here is CASGRGYYNEQFF. The CDR3 DNA follows: TGTGCCAGCGGGAGGGGGTATTACAATGAGCAGTTCTTC.

The chain carries TRBV29-1 and TRBJ2-5; perhaps TRBD1 as D (6 bases). Germline V gene sequence: CDR1 SQVTM, CDR2 ANQGSEA. Trimming cost V 2 bases and J 3 bases, with 10 bases left between them. This CDR3 has 13 amino acids. The CDR3 region has the DNA TGCAGCGTTGAACCAGGGGCAGAAGAGACCCAGTACTTC. Amino acid sequence: CSVEPGAEETQYF.

The chain links TRBV28 to TRBJ1-1, with 7 bases aligning to TRBD1. CDR3 size: 15 residues. The V gene's germline CDR1 is MDHEN and CDR2 SYDVKM. J lost 5 bases, V lost 6 bases, and 12 bases had no gene match. CDR3 DNA: TGTGCCAGCAGCCGATTTCAGGGGGTAAGGACTGAAGCTTTCTTT. This gives the protein CASSRFQGVRTEAFF.

This chain joins TRBV18 and TRBJ1-3; TRBD1 matches at 7 bases. The ends lost 4 bases at V and 2 bases at J; junction bases unmatched: 11. The germline V gene encodes CDR1 KGHSH and CDR2 LQKENI. CDR3 length equals 17 residues. The CDR3 sequence: CASSHSPQGTAGNTIYF. For the CDR3, the DNA is TGTGCCAGCTCACACAGTCCACAAGGGACAGCTGGAAACACCATATATTTT. Together with reference TRBV18 and TRBJ1-3, the CDR3 gives the full variable domain: NAGVMQNPRHLVRRRGQEARLRCSPMKGHSHVYWYRQLPEEGLKFMVYLQKENIIDESGMPKERFSAEFPKEGPSILRIQQVVRGDSAAYFCASSHSPQGTAGNTIYFGEGSWLTVV.

V usage is TRBV28 and J usage is TRBJ1-4, with D possibly TRBD1 on 5 matching bases. The V gene's germline CDR1 is MDHEN and CDR2 SYDVKM. CDR3 size: 15 residues. V dropped 6 bases and J dropped 8 bases, with 19 bases sitting between them. The CDR3 reads CASRGLKGEGEKLFF. In DNA form, the CDR3 reads TGTGCCAGCAGGGGGCTTAAAGGGGAAGGGGAAAAACTGTTTTTT.

The V call is TRBV5-5, the J call TRBJ2-7; 7 bases are shared with TRBD2. The J segment lost 3 bases and the V segment lost 4 bases, leaving 4 bases of the junction unmatched. The CDR3 has 13 amino acids. Germline values: CDR1 SGHKS, CDR2 YYEKEE (reference sequence). The CDR3 DNA reads as TGTGCCAGCAGCCTCGGGACTATCTACGAGCAGTACTTC. This translates into CASSLGTIYEQYF.

The gene calls are TRBV19 and TRBJ2-1; TRBD1 aligns across 9 bases. The CDR3 extends over 17 amino acids. V was pared by 5 bases and J by 4 bases, with 12 bases of the junction left unmatched. The V gene's germline CDR1 is LNHDA and CDR2 SQIVND (reference sequence). CDR3 in amino acids: CASSRLGGTGQYNEQFF. Written as DNA, the CDR3 is TGTGCCAGTAGTCGGTTGGGGGGGACAGGGCAATACAATGAGCAGTTCTTC.

The chain has TRBV6-5 and TRBJ1-1, with D maybe TRBD1 (5 bases). The CDR3 contains 14 residues. Trimming cost V 5 bases and J 2 bases, with 12 bases left between them. The germline V gene encodes CDR1 MNHEY and CDR2 SVGAGI. For the CDR3, the DNA is TGTGCCAGCAGTCGCTTTCAGGGAAACACTGAAGCTTTCTTT. Amino acids: CASSRFQGNTEAFF.

The rearrangement links TRBV5-1 to TRBJ1-1, with a possible D match to TRBD1 (5 bases). The germline V gene has CDR1 SGHRS and CDR2 YFSETQ. V was pared by 0 bases and J by 0 bases, with 9 bases between. The CDR3 extends over 15 amino acids. CDR3 residues: CASSLDGHLNTEAFF. CDR3 coding DNA: TGCGCCAGCAGCTTGGATGGACATTTGAACACTGAAGCTTTCTTT.

This chain connects TRBV19 to TRBJ2-5, with 9 bases aligning to TRBD1. CDR3 length: 15 residues. Germline V gene sequence: CDR1 LNHDA, CDR2 SQIVND (reference sequence). The V gene end was trimmed by 6 bases and the J gene end by 4 bases; junction bases not matched to a gene: 9. Here the CDR3 DNA reads TGTGCCAGTAGCGAAGGGACAGGGTCGCGAGAGACCCAGTACTTC. It specifies CASSEGTGSRETQYF.

This clone was recorded only once. V gene TRBV5-8 combines with J gene TRBJ2-5, with TRBD1 matching over 8 bases. Germline trimming cut 4 bases from V and 5 bases from J; bases unmatched to any gene: 10. CDR1 and CDR2 (germline): SGHTS, YDEGEE. The CDR3 consists of 15 residues. As DNA, the CDR3 is TGTGCCAGCAGCATACGGGACAGGAGGCTCGAGACCCAGTACTTC. Amino acids: CASSIRDRRLETQYF.

The rearrangement links TRBV6-1 to TRBJ1-5; no clear D. The CDR3 spans 14 residues. V shed 6 bases and J shed 7 bases, with 16 bases lying between them. Germline CDR1 MNHNS, CDR2 SASEGT. The CDR3 bases are TGTGCCAGCAGCCAGCTCGGGGTCGGCCAGCCCCAGCATTTT. Translating it yields CASSQLGVGQPQHF.

The chain carries TRBV6-5 and TRBJ2-7; D ambiguous. There are 15 residues in the CDR3. Germline lookup yields CDR1 MNHEY and CDR2 SVGAGI. V lost 6 bases, J lost 3 bases, and 18 bases lay in between. CDR3 sequence (DNA): TGTGCCAGCAGACGAGACACGGCAGAAATCTACGAGCAGTACTTC. Its translation: CASRRDTAEIYEQYF.

The chain is built from TRBV9 and TRBJ1-2; D may be TRBD1 (5 bases). Trimming pared 0 bases from V and 7 bases from J, leaving 19 bases between. The CDR3 length is 16 residues. Germline V gene data show CDR1 as SGDLS and CDR2 as YYNGEE. CDR3 sequence reads: CASSVGPGQGLGGYTF. In DNA form, the CDR3 reads TGTGCCAGCAGCGTAGGTCCCGGTCAGGGATTGGGTGGCTACACCTTC.